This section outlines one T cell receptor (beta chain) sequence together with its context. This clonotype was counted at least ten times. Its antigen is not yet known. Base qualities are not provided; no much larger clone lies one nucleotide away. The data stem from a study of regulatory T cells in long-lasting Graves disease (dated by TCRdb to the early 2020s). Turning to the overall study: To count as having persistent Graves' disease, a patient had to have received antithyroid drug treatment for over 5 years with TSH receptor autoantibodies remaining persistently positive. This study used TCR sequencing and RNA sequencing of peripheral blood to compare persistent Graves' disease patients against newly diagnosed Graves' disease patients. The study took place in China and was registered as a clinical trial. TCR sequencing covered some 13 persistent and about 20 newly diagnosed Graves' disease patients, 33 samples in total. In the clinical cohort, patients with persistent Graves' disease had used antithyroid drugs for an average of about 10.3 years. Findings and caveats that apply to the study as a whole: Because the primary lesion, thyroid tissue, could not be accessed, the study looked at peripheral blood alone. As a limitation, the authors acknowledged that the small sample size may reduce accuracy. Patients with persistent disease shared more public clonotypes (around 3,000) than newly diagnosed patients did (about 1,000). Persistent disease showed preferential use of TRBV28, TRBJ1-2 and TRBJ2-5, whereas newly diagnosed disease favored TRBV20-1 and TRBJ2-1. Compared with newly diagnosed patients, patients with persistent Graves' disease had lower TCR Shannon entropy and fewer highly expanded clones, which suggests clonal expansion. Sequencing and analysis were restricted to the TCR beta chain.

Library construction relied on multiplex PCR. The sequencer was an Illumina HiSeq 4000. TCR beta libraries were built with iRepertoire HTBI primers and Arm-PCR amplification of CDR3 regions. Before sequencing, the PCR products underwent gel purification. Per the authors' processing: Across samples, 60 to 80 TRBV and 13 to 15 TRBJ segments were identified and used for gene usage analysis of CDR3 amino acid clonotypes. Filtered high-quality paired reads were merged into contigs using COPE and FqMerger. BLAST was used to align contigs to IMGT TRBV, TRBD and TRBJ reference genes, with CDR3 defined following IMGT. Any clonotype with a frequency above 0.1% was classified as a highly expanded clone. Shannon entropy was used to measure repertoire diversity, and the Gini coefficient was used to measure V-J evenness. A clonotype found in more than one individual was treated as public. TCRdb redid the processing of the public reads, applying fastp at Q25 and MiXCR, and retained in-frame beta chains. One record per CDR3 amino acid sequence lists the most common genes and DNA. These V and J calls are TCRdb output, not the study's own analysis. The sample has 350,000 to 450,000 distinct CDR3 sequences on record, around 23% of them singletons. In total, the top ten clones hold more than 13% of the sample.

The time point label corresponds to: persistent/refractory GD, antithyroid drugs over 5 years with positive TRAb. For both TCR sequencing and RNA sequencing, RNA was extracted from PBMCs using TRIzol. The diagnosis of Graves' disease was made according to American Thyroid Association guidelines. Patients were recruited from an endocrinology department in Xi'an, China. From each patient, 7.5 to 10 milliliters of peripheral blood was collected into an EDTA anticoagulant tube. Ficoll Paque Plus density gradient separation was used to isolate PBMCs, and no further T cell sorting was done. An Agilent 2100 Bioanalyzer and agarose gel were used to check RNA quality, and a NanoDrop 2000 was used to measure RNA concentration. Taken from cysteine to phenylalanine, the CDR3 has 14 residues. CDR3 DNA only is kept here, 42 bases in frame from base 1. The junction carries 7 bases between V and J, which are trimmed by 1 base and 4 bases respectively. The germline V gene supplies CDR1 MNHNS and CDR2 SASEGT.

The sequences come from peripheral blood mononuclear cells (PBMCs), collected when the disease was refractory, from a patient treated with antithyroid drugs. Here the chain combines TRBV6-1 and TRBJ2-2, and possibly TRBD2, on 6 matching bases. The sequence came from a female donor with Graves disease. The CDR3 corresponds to CASSEEGGTGELFF. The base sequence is TGTGCCAGCAGTGAAGAGGGAGGCACCGGGGAGCTGTTTTTT.